This T cell receptor (beta chain) came from a study of T-cell reconstitution after alpha-beta-depleted transplantation in children. This clonotype was seen only a few times. Antigen unknown. Unique molecular identifiers were incorporated during preparation of the TCRbeta library. TCRdb re-called the PCR reads through MiXCR, storing one row per CDR3 protein. The sample holds hundreds of thousands of distinct CDR3 sequences, about 21% seen once. Germline lookup yields CDR1 MNHEY and CDR2 SVGAGI. This CDR3 has 14 residues. V lost 7 bases and J lost 2; bases outside the gene matches: 7. Broader study findings: Several hundred expanded graft clones reportedly supplied alpha-beta T cells about two months after transplant. From surviving recipient T cells and thymic progenitors came the high day-60 TCRbeta diversity observed in some patients.

The receptor comes from a boy under two years old who had a stem cell transplant for acute myeloid leukemia, so the T cells may come from the graft donor. This specimen consisted of PBMCs, mostly from graft donor cells, obtained 360 days after TCRalphabeta/CD19-depleted stem cell transplant. V and J are TRBV6-5 and TRBJ1-2; 7 nucleotides match TRBD1. The CDR3 spells CASILDRVNYGYTF. In nucleotides, the CDR3 is TGTGCCAGCATACTCGACAGGGTCAACTATGGCTACACCTTC.